What follows describes a single T cell receptor beta chain. This clonotype has more than one count but fewer than ten. Its antigen is currently not known. No base quality values were provided; no much bigger clone lies one nucleotide off. The data are from a study of blood T cells in healthy people across ages (dated by TCRdb to the mid-2010s). A note on the overall study: In model experiments, template switching captured about one uniquely barcoded TCR beta cDNA molecule for every two T cells. Using the same blood draw, the study looked at two additional independent replicas of 1 million unique cDNA reads for two donors, one aged 18 to 29 and the other aged 80 or older. To track age-related changes in TCR beta repertoire diversity, the study relied on deep sequencing normalized with unique cDNA molecular identifiers. The donors were divided into four age groups: young (average around 16 years), middle-aged (about 39), aged (around 67) and long-lived (roughly 88). Donors of different ages were randomly distributed across sequencing lanes to avoid experimental bias. The investigation overall reported the following: The long-lived group showed more naive CD4+ T cells, fewer expanded clones and increased TCR diversity than the aged group, suggesting age selection. Conclusive comparison of naive and antigen-experienced compartments was prevented by the profiling of bulk unsorted PBMCs. As age increased, observed TCR beta diversity per million T cells dropped in a roughly linear way, and a significant reduction was already evident by age about 40. Estimates of total diversity based on one million sequenced T cells were considered lower bounds and underestimates. Observed TCR beta diversity correlated strongly with the percentage of naive T cells measured by flow cytometry. Donor CMV infection status was unknown, potentially confounding age-related changes in expanded clonotypes.

The protocol used for the library was 5' RACE. The run used an Illumina HiSeq 2500. The second PCR ran for roughly 7 to 12 cycles and used a J-beta primer mix along with a sample-barcoded 5' primer. Each TCR beta cDNA molecule received a unique molecular identifier from a template-switch 5' adaptor carrying 12 random nucleotides. Each sample yielded at least 3 million CDR3-containing paired-end reads. First-strand cDNA was synthesized from all RNA with the Mint cDNA synthesis kit, primed by a TRBC-specific oligonucleotide. Following uracil-DNA glycosylase treatment, all cDNA underwent a first 18-cycle PCR with the universal primers M1SS and BC2_uni_R. Regarding the original processing steps: Normalization of each sample was performed by random selection of 1 million high-quality reads, each carrying a distinct molecular identifier. Reads with shared molecular identifiers were discarded instead of being binned into consensus sequences. CDR3 identification, clonotype clustering and error correction used MiTCR with a Q25 quality threshold and the strictest error-elimination algorithm. Lower-bound total TCR beta diversity was estimated with a nonparametric unseen species model using Euler transformation. The raw public data were reprocessed by TCRdb itself: fastp quality trimming at Q25, MiXCR clonotype calling, in-frame beta chains only. Each CDR3 protein gets just one entry, which takes the most common genes and DNA from the rows behind it. These V and J calls rely on TCRdb rather than the paper's analysis. The sample table contains about 830,000 distinct CDR3 sequences; only one count was recorded for roughly 60% of them. The ten largest clones capture 20% to 25% of the sample.

The donors were 40 or so Caucasian individuals from Russia, aged roughly 6 to 100 years, who were systemically healthy. Approximately 10 milliliters of peripheral blood were collected from each donor into EDTA-treated Vacutainer tubes. PBMCs were isolated by Ficoll-Paque density-gradient centrifugation, with at least 7 million obtained per sample. Trizol reagent was used to extract total RNA from the PBMCs, yielding at least 6 micrograms per sample. The percentages of naive CD45RAhigh/CD27high T cells were determined by flow cytometry on a PBMC aliquot from every donor. The junction shows trimming of 2 bases on V and 5 bases on J, plus 13 bases between the germline ends. The CDR3 numbers 14 residues from cysteine through phenylalanine. Only the CDR3 DNA is retained, 42 bases long and in frame from the first base. CDR1 and CDR2, looked up from the germline V gene, are SGHRS and YFSETQ.

This sequence was found in a man aged 25 to 40 in good health. The sequence joins TRBV5-1 to TRBJ2-5; the best D guess is TRBD2, with 5 bases matching. Sequenced sample: blood. The CDR3 in this case is CASSFTGLGETQYF. The sequenced DNA is TGCGCCAGCAGCTTTACGGGGTTAGGGGAGACCCAGTACTTC.